These 27 T cell receptor beta chains share one sample of origin, sequenced in a study of CD8+CD57+ T cells in acquired aplastic anemia. TCR beta VDJ combinations and CDR3 sequences were profiled from genomic DNA. TCRdb reanalysed the reads using MiXCR and keeps one entry per CDR3 protein. The sample contains some 220,000 distinct CDR3 sequences, roughly 35% of which appear only once. The sequenced sample consisted of sorted CD4+, CD8+, or CD8+CD57+ T cells (not recorded which) from PBMCs. All receptors derive from a human donor in good health, serving as a control.

This clonotype was observed at least ten times. This chain links TRBV9 with TRBJ1-3; TRBD1 aligns across 9 bases. With 4 bases clipped from V and 5 bases from J, the junction kept 13 bases outside the gene matches. Germline V gene lookup returns CDR1 SGDLS and CDR2 YYNGEE. The CDR3 extends over 17 amino acids. The DNA for the CDR3 is TGTGCCAGCAGCACTACCACAGGGGGCGCTTATCGAAACACCATATATTTT. Amino acid sequence: CASSTTTGGAYRNTIYF.

This clonotype was seen ten or more times. V is TRBV20-1 and J is TRBJ1-2; D not certain. CDR3 length: 14 residues. Trimming removed 2 bases from V and 8 bases from J, with 18 bases in between. CDR1 and CDR2 from the germline V gene are DFQATT and SNEGSKA (reference sequence). CDR3 in amino acids: CSARPRTEDRGYTF. The CDR3 nucleotides are TGCAGTGCTAGACCGCGGACGGAAGATCGGGGCTACACCTTC.

This clonotype was counted at least ten times. The CDR3 DNA follows: TGTGCCACTCGAGGACAGGGGGCTTTGAGTGAGCAGTTCTTC. Protein: CATRGQGALSEQFF. This chain joins TRBV7-2 and TRBJ2-1; 11 nucleotides agree with TRBD1. This CDR3 is built from 14 residues. V was clipped by 10 bases and J by 9 bases; unmatched bases: 11. CDR1 and CDR2 (germline): SGHTA, FQGNSA.

The rearrangement joins TRBV12-3 or TRBV12-4 to TRBJ1-1; 9 bases align to TRBD1. The CDR3 contains 15 residues. V dropped 3 bases and J dropped 11; count of bases not matched to a gene: 13. The chain's CDR3 is CASSFSGQGVSGAFF. The CDR3 DNA sequence: TGTGCCAGCAGTTTTTCGGGACAGGGAGTTTCTGGGGCTTTCTTT.

The chain couples TRBV4-1 to TRBJ2-7; D is possibly TRBD2 (7 bases). CDR3 length: 15 residues. Trimming pared 0 bases from V and 6 bases from J, leaving 15 bases between. Germline V gene data show CDR1 as MGHRA and CDR2 as YSYEKL. CDR3 residues: CASSQDVRGAGEQYF. CDR3 nucleotide sequence: TGCGCCAGCAGCCAAGATGTTCGGGGGGCCGGCGAGCAGTACTTC.

Ten or more counts support this clonotype. The genes are TRBV12-3 or TRBV12-4 and TRBJ2-7; 7 nucleotides agree with TRBD2. The CDR3 runs 16 residues. The J segment lost 5 bases and the V segment lost 6 bases, leaving 16 bases of the junction unmatched. This CDR3 reads CASSPGVQREFHEQYF. CDR3 nucleotides: TGTGCCAGCAGCCCCGGGGTCCAGCGGGAATTCCACGAGCAGTACTTC.

The sample holds a few counts of this clonotype. The chain employs TRBV12-5 and TRBJ2-3; TRBD2 matches at 11 bases. CDR1 is LGHNT and CDR2 is FRNRAP in the germline V gene. The length of the CDR3 is 15 residues. The J segment lost 4 bases and the V segment lost 9 bases, leaving 9 bases of the junction unmatched. Here the CDR3 reads CASSSGGSRADTQYF. The DNA of the CDR3 is TGTGCTAGCTCTAGCGGGGGGTCTAGGGCAGATACGCAGTATTTT.

This clonotype was picked up many times. V is TRBV7-7 and J is TRBJ2-3, with D perhaps TRBD1 (6 bases). The CDR3 has 14 residues. The germline V gene has CDR1 SSHAT and CDR2 FNYEAQ (reference sequence). Trimming removed 5 bases from V and 2 bases from J, with 11 bases in between. CDR3 sequence reads: CASSLGQSTDTQYF. The CDR3 DNA reads TGTGCCAGCAGCCTCGGACAGTCCACAGATACGCAGTATTTT.

V and J are TRBV29-1 and TRBJ1-1; possible D gene TRBD1, 6 bases. V dropped 6 bases and J dropped 3 bases, with 14 bases sitting between them. CDR1 is SQVTM and CDR2 is ANQGSEA in the germline V gene. The CDR3 totals 13 residues. The CDR3 DNA reads TGCAGCGTCGCTACTACAGGGTACACTGAAGCTTTCTTT. Translated: CSVATTGYTEAFF.

This clonotype was counted between two and nine times. The chain links TRBV5-5 to TRBJ1-1; D unresolved. The V gene's germline CDR1 is SGHKS and CDR2 YYEKEE (reference sequence). This CDR3 has 19 amino acids. Trimming left V 0 bases short and J 4 bases short, with 25 bases between. For the CDR3, the DNA is TGTGCCAGCAGCTTGGAGTCAATCCGGGGTGGAGGTCTTCTCACTGAAGCTTTCTTT. This sequence encodes CASSLESIRGGGLLTEAFF.

The chain joins TRBV5-1 to TRBJ2-2, with D unclear. CDR1 and CDR2 (germline): SGHRS, YFSETQ. The CDR3 runs to 15 residues. The V end was cut by 3 bases, the J end by 6 bases, with 15 bases between. The CDR3 DNA reads TGCGCCAGCAGCTCCAGTCCGAGAGAATCCGGGGAGCTGTTTTTT. This translates into CASSSSPRESGELFF.

Remarks on this clonotype: The conserved phenylalanine or tryptophan is not found at the CDR3 terminus, so this likely reflects a read error. This chain joins TRBV20-1 and TRBJ1-5; tentative D call: TRBD1 (6 bases). The CDR3 has 15 residues. Germline lookup yields CDR1 DFQATT and CDR2 SNEGSKA (reference sequence). Trimming pared 6 bases from V and 7 bases from J, leaving 22 bases between. The CDR3 DNA is TGCAGTGCCCCCACCGGGGGGGCGCATGGGCAGCCCCAGCATTCT. Protein product: CSAPTGGAHGQPQHS.

This clonotype has just a few counts. The chain uses TRBV10-1 and TRBJ1-6; D not resolved. Trimming left V 0 bases short and J 16 bases short, with 4 bases between. CDR1 and CDR2 from the germline V gene are WNHNN and SYGVQD (reference sequence). The CDR3 is 10 residues long. The CDR3 here is CASSESSLHF. The CDR3 DNA is TGCGCCAGCAGTGAGTCGAGTCTCCACTTT.

This clonotype was picked up many times. The chain employs TRBV11-3 and TRBJ1-1, with 9 bases lining up with TRBD1. CDR1 and CDR2 (germline): SGHNT, YENEEA. There are 16 residues in the CDR3. The ends lost 6 bases at V and 7 bases at J; junction bases unmatched: 15. CDR3 sequence: CASRQRPGQGDNEAFF. For the CDR3, the DNA is TGTGCCAGCAGGCAACGACCGGGACAGGGAGACAATGAAGCTTTCTTT.

With respect to this clonotype: A much larger clone lies one base from this, so it may be a read error. The chain employs TRBV20-1 and TRBJ1-1, with TRBD1 matching 9 bases. CDR1 is DFQATT and CDR2 is SNEGSKA in the germline V gene (reference sequence). V trimming: 2 bases; J trimming: 5 bases; junction bases outside the gene matches: 12. This CDR3 contains 16 residues. CDR3 sequence reads: CSARTGGAGSRTEAFF. The CDR3 nucleotides are TGCAGTGCTAGAACAGGGGGCGCGGGTTCGAGGACTGAAGCTTTCTTT.

This clonotype has a handful of counts. The chain has TRBV6-1 and TRBJ1-2; no clear D gene. The CDR3 totals 17 residues. The ends were cut back, 5 bases at V and 3 bases at J, with 22 bases in the middle. The V gene's germline CDR1 is MNHNS and CDR2 SASEGT. The CDR3 loop reads CASSLSRQAIFHYGYTF. The CDR3 coding sequence is TGTGCCAGCAGTCTCAGTCGTCAAGCTATTTTCCACTATGGCTACACCTTC.

This clonotype appeared a single time. A much larger clone is a single base away; this may be a read error. The chain employs TRBV19 and TRBJ1-5, with 8 bases matching TRBD1. The CDR3 is 19 residues long. From germline, CDR1 is LNHDA and CDR2 SQIVND (reference sequence). DNA for the CDR3: TGTGCCAGTACCCCCCGGACAGGGTGGTTGAGGGATAGCGATCAGCCCCAGCATTTT. Protein product: CASTPRTGWLRDSDQPQHF.

This clonotype appeared many times. DNA of the CDR3: TGCAGTGCTAGTCCGTTAGCGGGGGGGCCCGTATCGGATGAGCAGTTCTTC. Its translation is CSASPLAGGPVSDEQFF. The rearrangement joins TRBV20-1 to TRBJ2-1; 11 bases align to TRBD2. The ends lost 3 bases at V and 8 bases at J; junction bases unmatched: 15. The germline V gene encodes CDR1 DFQATT and CDR2 SNEGSKA (reference sequence). This CDR3 comprises 17 residues.

This clonotype was seen a handful of times. The chain recombines TRBV4-2 with TRBJ1-6; the D gene is possibly TRBD1 (5 bases). The CDR3 covers 16 residues. CDR1 is LGHNA and CDR2 is YNFKEQ in the germline V gene. V was trimmed by 3 bases and J by 4 bases, leaving 13 bases between them. CDR3 in amino acids: CASSQGGKGYNSPLHF. The CDR3 DNA is TGTGCCAGCAGCCAGGGGGGGAAGGGATATAATTCACCCCTCCACTTT.

This clonotype was counted at least ten times. The chain uses TRBV10-3 and TRBJ1-1; 10 nucleotides agree with TRBD1. J lost 6 bases, V lost 10 bases, and 8 bases had no gene match. Per the germline V gene, CDR1 is ENHRY and CDR2 is SYGVKD. CDR3 length: 13 residues. The CDR3 DNA follows: TGTGCCAGCACGGGACAGGGGCCTCCTGAAGCTTTCTTT. Translating gives CASTGQGPPEAFF.

About this clonotype: An end of the junction does not agree with germline; a read error may underlie this. The V gene is TRBV19, the J gene TRBJ2-5; possible D gene TRBD2, 5 bases. CDR1 LNHDA and CDR2 SQIVND come from the germline V gene (reference sequence). CDR3 length: 11 residues. The CDR3 DNA reads TGTGCCAGCTCCCGGGAAGTCGGGATGGCCTTC. Encoded protein: CASSREVGMAF.

This clonotype was observed at least ten times. The DNA of the CDR3 is TGTGCCACCAGTGATCCGACAGGTATCGGCACAGATACGCAGTATTTT. It is translated as CATSDPTGIGTDTQYF. The genes are TRBV24-1 and TRBJ2-3; D might be TRBD1 (6 bases). The CDR3 is 16 residues long. Germline CDR1 reads KGHDR; CDR2 reads SFDVKD. Deletions cut 3 bases from V and 1 base from J, with 13 bases between.

About this clonotype itself: The junction departs from germline at one end; a sequencing error may be responsible. The chain joins TRBV11-2 to TRBJ1-1; D gene unclear. Germline V gene data show CDR1 as SGHAT and CDR2 as FQNNGV. The CDR3 is made up of 17 amino acids. CDR3 in amino acids: CASSLGRGGIVNTEAFF. CDR3 DNA: TGTGCCAGCAGCTTGGGTAGAGGAGGGATCGTGAACACTGAAGCCTTCTTT.

This clonotype came up a few times. An end of the junction differs from the germline gene, which may be a read error. The J gene is TRBJ1-4, the V gene TRBV7-2; no clear D. The CDR3 sequence is 14 residues long. The germline gives CDR1 SGHTA, CDR2 FQGNSA. For the CDR3, the DNA is TGTGCCAGCAGCCCATCAATAACTGATGAAAAACTGTTTTTT. Translation gives CASSPSITDEKLFF.

The sample holds many counts of this clonotype. CDR3 in DNA: TGTGCCAGCAGTTTTGGCAGCTGGGGCTACACCTTC. As protein: CASSFGSWGYTF. The V and J genes are TRBV12-3 or TRBV12-4 and TRBJ1-2; D not certain. Trimming took off 3 bases at V and 8 bases at J, with 10 bases between the two ends. CDR3 size: 12 residues.

On this clonotype itself: In this CDR3 the conserved last residue, phenylalanine or tryptophan, is missing, so a read error is likely. The J gene is TRBJ1-1, the V gene TRBV5-1; D remains unclear. This CDR3 has 13 amino acids. Germline CDR1 and CDR2: SGHRS and YFSETQ. CDR3 sequence: CASQARMNAEAFV. The CDR3 coding sequence is TGCGCCAGCCAGGCCAGGATGAACGCTGAAGCTTTCGTT.

The chain links TRBV12-3 or TRBV12-4 to TRBJ1-3; D is undetermined. The V gene lost 3 bases and the J gene lost 0 bases, with 12 bases spanning the gap. The CDR3 sequence is 16 residues long. CDR3 DNA: TGTGCCAGCAGTTTCCGGCAGCTACCCTCTGGAAACACCATATATTTT. Its protein is CASSFRQLPSGNTIYF.